This T cell receptor beta chain was sequenced in a study of blood T cell repertoires in COVID-19. Overall study: Whether acute or convalescent, the COVID-19 samples came from the United States, Italy and Spain. Sources were T cells, B-cell-depleted T cells, or PBMCs; the material itself was cDNA or gDNA.

This CDR3 spans 14 amino acids. After removal of 4 bases from V and 4 bases from J, the junction contained 3 bases not matched to a gene. Germline V lookup: CDR1 LGHDT, CDR2 YNNKEL (reference sequence). As handled by the study authors: By means of reference gene primer amplification, nucleated cell counts were estimated. The method was immunoSEQ multiplex PCR; TCRdb's version includes in-frame clones alone and lacks a portion of them. D and trimming come from the DNA, and the V and J calls and clone size come from that table. The table lists about 160,000 clones, roughly 91% of them singletons. The specimen sequenced was peripheral blood. This rearrangement joins TRBV3-1 (or the pseudogene TRBV3-2) to TRBJ1-5, with 8 bases fitting TRBD1. The clonotype comes from a woman aged 45-65 years with acute or convalescent COVID-19. This CDR3 is CASSPNRGNQPQHF. CDR3 nucleotide sequence: TGTGCCAGCAGCCCGAACAGGGGGAATCAGCCCCAGCATTTT.